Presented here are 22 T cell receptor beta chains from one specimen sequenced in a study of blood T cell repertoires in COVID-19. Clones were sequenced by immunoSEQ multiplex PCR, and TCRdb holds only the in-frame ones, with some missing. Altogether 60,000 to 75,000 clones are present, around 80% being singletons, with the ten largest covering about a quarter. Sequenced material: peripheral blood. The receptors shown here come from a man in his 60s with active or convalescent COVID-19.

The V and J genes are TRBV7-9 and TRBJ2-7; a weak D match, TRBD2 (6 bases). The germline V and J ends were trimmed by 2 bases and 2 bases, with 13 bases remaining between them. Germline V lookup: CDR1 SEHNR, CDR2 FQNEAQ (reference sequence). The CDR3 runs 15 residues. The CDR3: CASSLRDGGAYEQYF. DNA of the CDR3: TGTGCCAGCAGCTTAAGGGACGGAGGGGCCTACGAGCAGTACTTC.

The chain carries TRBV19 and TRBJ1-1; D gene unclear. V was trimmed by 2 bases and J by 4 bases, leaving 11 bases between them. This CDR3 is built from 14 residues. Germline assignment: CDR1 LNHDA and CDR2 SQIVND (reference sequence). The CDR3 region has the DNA TGTGCCAGTAGTATACAAAGAGCTGGCACTGAAGCTTTCTTT. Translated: CASSIQRAGTEAFF.

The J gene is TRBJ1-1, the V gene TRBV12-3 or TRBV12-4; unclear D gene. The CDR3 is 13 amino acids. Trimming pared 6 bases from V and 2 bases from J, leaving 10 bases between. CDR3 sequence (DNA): TGTGCCAGCAGATCGGTGAGTAACACTGAAGCTTTCTTT. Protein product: CASRSVSNTEAFF.

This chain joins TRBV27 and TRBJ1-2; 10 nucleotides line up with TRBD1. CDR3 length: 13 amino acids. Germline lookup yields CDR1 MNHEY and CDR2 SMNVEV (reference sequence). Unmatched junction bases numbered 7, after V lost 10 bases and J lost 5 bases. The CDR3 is CATMPGQGYGYTF. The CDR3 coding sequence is TGTGCCACTATGCCGGGACAGGGGTATGGCTACACCTTC.

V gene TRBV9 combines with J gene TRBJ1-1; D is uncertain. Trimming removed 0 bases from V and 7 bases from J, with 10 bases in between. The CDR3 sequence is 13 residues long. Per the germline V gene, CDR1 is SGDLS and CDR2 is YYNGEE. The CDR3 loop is CASSVALGREAFF. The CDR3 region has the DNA TGTGCCAGCAGCGTAGCCCTGGGCCGTGAAGCTTTCTTT.

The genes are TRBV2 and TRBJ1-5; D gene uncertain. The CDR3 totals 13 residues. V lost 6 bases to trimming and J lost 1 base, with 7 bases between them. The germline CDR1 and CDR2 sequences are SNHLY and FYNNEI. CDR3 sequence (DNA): TGTGCCAGCAGGGAGAGGAGCAATCAGCCCCAGCATTTT. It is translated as CASRERSNQPQHF.

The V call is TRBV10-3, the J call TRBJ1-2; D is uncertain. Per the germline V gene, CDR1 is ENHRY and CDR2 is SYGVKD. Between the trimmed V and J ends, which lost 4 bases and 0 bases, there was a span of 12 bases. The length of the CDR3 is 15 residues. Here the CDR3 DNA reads TGTGCCATCAGTGCTTGGCAGGCAGCTAACTATGGCTACACCTTC. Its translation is CAISAWQAANYGYTF.

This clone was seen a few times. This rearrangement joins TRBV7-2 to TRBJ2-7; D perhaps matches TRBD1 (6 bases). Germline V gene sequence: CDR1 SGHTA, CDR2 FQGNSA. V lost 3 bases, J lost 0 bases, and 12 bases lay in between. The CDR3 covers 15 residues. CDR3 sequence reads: CASSFLGASSYEQYF. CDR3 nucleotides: TGTGCCAGCAGCTTTCTGGGGGCGAGCTCCTACGAGCAGTACTTC.

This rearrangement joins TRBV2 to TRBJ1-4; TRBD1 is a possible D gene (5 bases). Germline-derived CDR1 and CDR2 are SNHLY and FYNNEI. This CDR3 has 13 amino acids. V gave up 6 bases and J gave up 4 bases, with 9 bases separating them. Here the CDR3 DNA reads TGTGCCAGCAGGGGGGACTATAATGAAAAACTGTTTTTT. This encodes CASRGDYNEKLFF.

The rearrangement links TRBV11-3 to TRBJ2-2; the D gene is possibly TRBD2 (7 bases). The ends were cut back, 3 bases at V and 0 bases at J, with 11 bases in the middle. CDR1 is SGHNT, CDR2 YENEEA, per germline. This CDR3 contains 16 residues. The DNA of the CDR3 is TGTGCCAGCAGCTTGGGGGAGGGGGCGAACACCGGGGAGCTGTTTTTT. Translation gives CASSLGEGANTGELFF.

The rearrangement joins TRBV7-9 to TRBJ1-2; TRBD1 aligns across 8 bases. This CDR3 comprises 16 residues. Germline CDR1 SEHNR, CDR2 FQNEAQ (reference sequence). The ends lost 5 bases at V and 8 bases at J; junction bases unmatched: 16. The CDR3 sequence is CASSMGQGALAYGYTF. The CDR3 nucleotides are TGTGCCAGCAGCATGGGTCAGGGGGCTCTGGCTTACGGCTACACCTTC.

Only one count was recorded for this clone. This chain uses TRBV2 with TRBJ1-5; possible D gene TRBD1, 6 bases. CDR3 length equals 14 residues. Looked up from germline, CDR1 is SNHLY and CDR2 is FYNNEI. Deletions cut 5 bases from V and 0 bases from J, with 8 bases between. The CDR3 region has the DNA TGTGCCAGCAGTAACAGGGATAGCAATCAGCCCCAGCATTTT. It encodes CASSNRDSNQPQHF.

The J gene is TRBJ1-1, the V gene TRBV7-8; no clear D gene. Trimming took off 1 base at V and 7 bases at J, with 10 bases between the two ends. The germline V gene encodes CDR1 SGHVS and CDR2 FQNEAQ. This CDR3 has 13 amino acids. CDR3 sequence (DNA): TGTGCCAGCAGCTTAGGGTTGGAGCTTGAAGCTTTCTTT. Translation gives CASSLGLELEAFF.

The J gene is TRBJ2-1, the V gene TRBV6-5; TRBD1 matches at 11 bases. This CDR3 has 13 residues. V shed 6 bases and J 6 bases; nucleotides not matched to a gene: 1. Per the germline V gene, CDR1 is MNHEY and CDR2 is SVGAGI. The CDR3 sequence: CASRGTGGNEQFF. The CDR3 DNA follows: TGTGCCAGCAGGGGGACAGGGGGCAATGAGCAGTTCTTC.

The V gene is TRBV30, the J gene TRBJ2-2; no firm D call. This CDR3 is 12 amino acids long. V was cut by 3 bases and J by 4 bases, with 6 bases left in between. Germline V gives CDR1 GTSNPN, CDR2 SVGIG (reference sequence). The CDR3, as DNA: TGTGCCTGGAGCCCTCTCACCGGGGAGCTGTTTTTT. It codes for CAWSPLTGELFF. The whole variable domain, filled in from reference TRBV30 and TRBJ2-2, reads SQTIHQWPATLVQPVGSPLSLECTVEGTSNPNLYWYRQAAGRGLQLLFYSVGIGQISSEVPQNLSASRPQDRQFILSSKKLLLSDSGFYLCAWSPLTGELFFGEGSRLTVL.

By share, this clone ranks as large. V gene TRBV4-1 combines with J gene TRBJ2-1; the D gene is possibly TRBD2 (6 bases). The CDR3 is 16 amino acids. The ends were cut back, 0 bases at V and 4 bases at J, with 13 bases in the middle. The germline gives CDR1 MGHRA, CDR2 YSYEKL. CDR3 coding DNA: TGCGCCAGCAGCCAAGAACGGGACGGACTATACAATGAGCAGTTCTTC. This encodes CASSQERDGLYNEQFF.

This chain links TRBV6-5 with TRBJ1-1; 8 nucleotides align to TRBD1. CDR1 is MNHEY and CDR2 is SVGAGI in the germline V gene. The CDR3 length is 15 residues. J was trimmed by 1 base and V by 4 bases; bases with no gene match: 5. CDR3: CASSLTGAANTEAFF. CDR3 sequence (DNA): TGTGCCAGCAGTTTGACAGGGGCCGCGAACACTGAAGCTTTCTTT.

The CDR3 here is CASSQERVSYEQYF. DNA for the CDR3: TGTGCCAGCAGCCAGGAGAGGGTCTCCTACGAGCAGTACTTC. The chain joins TRBV4-2 to TRBJ2-7; perhaps TRBD2 as D (5 bases). Germline CDR1 LGHNA, CDR2 YNFKEQ. The CDR3 consists of 14 residues. The V gene lost 3 bases and the J gene lost 0 bases, with 9 bases spanning the gap.

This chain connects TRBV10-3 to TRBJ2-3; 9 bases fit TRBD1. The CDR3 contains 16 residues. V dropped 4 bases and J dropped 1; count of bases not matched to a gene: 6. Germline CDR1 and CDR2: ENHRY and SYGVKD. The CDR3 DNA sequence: TGTGCCATCAGTGTGGGGCGGGACAGGGGCACAGATACGCAGTATTTT. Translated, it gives CAISVGRDRGTDTQYF.

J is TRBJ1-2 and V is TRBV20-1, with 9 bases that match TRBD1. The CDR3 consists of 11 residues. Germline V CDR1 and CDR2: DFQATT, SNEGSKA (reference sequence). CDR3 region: CSATGGNGYTF. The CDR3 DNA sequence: TGCAGCGCGACAGGGGGTAACGGCTACACCTTC.

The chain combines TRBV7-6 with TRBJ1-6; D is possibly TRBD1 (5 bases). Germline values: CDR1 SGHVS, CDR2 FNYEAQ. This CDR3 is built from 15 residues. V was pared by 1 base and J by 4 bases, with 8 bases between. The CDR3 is CASSLGQRYNSPLHF. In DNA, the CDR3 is TGTGCCAGCAGCTTAGGACAGAGATATAATTCACCCCTCCACTTT. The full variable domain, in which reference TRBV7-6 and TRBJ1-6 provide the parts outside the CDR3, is GAGVSQSPRYKVTKRGQDVALRCDPISGHVSLYWYRQALGQGPEFLTYFNYEAQQDKSGLPNDRFSAERPEGSISTLTIQRTEQRDSAMYRCASSLGQRYNSPLHFGNGTRLTVT.

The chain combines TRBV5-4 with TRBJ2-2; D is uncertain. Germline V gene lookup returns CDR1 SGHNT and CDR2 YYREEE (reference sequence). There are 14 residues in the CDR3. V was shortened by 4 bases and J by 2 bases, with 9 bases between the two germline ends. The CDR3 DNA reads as TGTGCCAGCAGCGTTTGGGCTAACACCGGGGAGCTGTTTTTT. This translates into CASSVWANTGELFF.